This T cell receptor beta chain came from a study of blood T cells in healthy people across ages. The CDR3 length is 14 residues. Germline CDR1 reads SGHTA; CDR2 reads FQGNSA. Trimming left V 3 bases short and J 7 bases short, with 13 bases between. Alongside a J-beta primer mix, a sample-barcoded 5' primer served in a second PCR lasting about 6 to 12 cycles. TCRdb reanalysed the 5' RACE reads using MiXCR and keeps one entry per CDR3 protein. The sample has roughly 2 million distinct CDR3 sequences, around 48% seen once; the top ten hold around 2.1%. PBMCs numbering at least 6 million were isolated per sample.

The gene calls are TRBV7-2 and TRBJ2-1, with D possibly TRBD2 on 5 matching bases. Sequencing was done on a sample of blood. This receptor was taken from a woman between 35 and 50 years old in good health. CDR3 residues: CASSFSRSGNEQFF. CDR3 in DNA: TGTGCCAGCAGCTTTTCACGAAGCGGTAATGAGCAGTTCTTC.